At least ten counts were recorded for the clone carrying this T cell receptor (beta chain). The target antigen is unknown. Quantitative barcoded 5'-RACE was used to prepare TCR beta libraries. TCRdb re-called the 5' RACE reads with MiXCR, one entry per CDR3 protein. The table lists around 150,000 distinct CDR3 sequences, 6% to 8.5% of them singletons, with about an eighth in the top ten. This record belongs to a study of CD8 T cells in ankylosing spondylitis. Study results and caveats: Relatively rare in peripheral blood, disease-linked clones were also CD8+. Previously reported in reactive arthritis synovial fluid and blood were some of the motif variants.

The CDR3 sequence is 11 residues long. CDR1 and CDR2 (germline): SQVTM, ANQGSEA. After removal of 7 bases from V and 6 bases from J, the junction contained 5 bases not matched to a gene. The TCR was taken from a female donor with ankylosing spondylitis or in good health (not recorded which). Sequencing used blood, either unsorted or a sorted T cell fraction (not recorded which). The chain uses TRBV29-1 and TRBJ2-5, with 7 bases identical to TRBD1. The chain's CDR3 is CSGQGAKTQYF. CDR3 coding DNA: TGCAGCGGACAGGGTGCGAAGACCCAGTACTTC.